Below, 24 T cell receptor beta chains from the same sample are listed, as sequenced in a study of blood T cells in healthy people across ages. It was with a sample-barcoded 5' primer and a J-beta primer mix that a second PCR of about 6 to 12 cycles was run. Each CDR3 protein is one row after TCRdb ran MiXCR on the 5' RACE reads. The data hold 700,000 or so distinct CDR3 sequences, with approximately 40% observed a single time. The material sequenced was blood. Receptor source: a man older than 75 in good health.

To note about this clonotype: This may stem from a read error, because a much larger clone lies one nucleotide away. The J gene is TRBJ2-7, the V gene TRBV7-2, with 13 bases identical to TRBD2. The CDR3 length is 18 residues. Germline V gives CDR1 SGHTA, CDR2 FQGNSA. This chain's CDR3 is CAGSRTSGGLSSSYEQYF. The CDR3 DNA reads as TGTGCCGGCAGCCGGACTAGCGGGGGCCTATCGTCCTCCTACGAGCAGTACTTC.

This clonotype has at least ten counts. This sequence joins TRBV18 and TRBJ2-5; D ambiguous. The length of the CDR3 is 13 residues. V was clipped by 0 bases and J by 4 bases, with 6 bases between them. CDR1 and CDR2 (germline): KGHSH, LQKENI. The CDR3 reads CASSPPGAETQYF. The CDR3 DNA sequence: TGTGCCAGCTCACCACCAGGAGCAGAGACCCAGTACTTC. Drawing the rest from reference TRBV18 and TRBJ2-5, the complete variable domain is NAGVMQNPRHLVRRRGQEARLRCSPMKGHSHVYWYRQLPEEGLKFMVYLQKENIIDESGMPKERFSAEFPKEGPSILRIQQVVRGDSAAYFCASSPPGAETQYFGPGTRLLVL.

This clonotype was found a few times. V is TRBV4-3 and J is TRBJ1-4; 8 nucleotides line up with TRBD1. The J segment lost 8 bases and the V segment lost 0 bases, leaving 5 bases of the junction unmatched. The germline CDR1 and CDR2 sequences are LGHNA and YSLEER. The CDR3 covers 15 residues. The CDR3 DNA is TGCGCCAGCAGCCAAGACCGGACAGGGCGGGAAAAACTGTTTTTT. Protein product: CASSQDRTGREKLFF.

In its sample, this clonotype was seen a few times. The chain has TRBV3-1 and TRBJ2-1; 7 bases are shared with TRBD1. The trim removed 4 bases at V and 9 bases at J, leaving 9 bases unmatched. Germline V gene lookup returns CDR1 LGHDT and CDR2 YNNKEL (reference sequence). This CDR3 comprises 14 residues. CDR3 DNA sequence: TGTGCCAGCAGCCGAAGGAGAGGGGGCTTTGAGCAGTTCTTC. Its translation: CASSRRRGGFEQFF.

In its sample, this clonotype was seen a few times. This chain's CDR3 is CASSSGGGNSYNEQFF. In nucleotides, the CDR3 is TGCGCCAGCAGCTCGGGCGGGGGGAACTCCTACAATGAGCAGTTCTTC. This rearrangement joins TRBV5-1 to TRBJ2-1, with TRBD2 identical over 8 bases. Germline trimming cut 3 bases from V and 0 bases from J; bases unmatched to any gene: 5. Germline loops: CDR1 SGHRS, CDR2 YFSETQ. The CDR3 is 16 amino acids.

V is TRBV5-6 and J is TRBJ2-5; D uncertain. The germline V and J ends were trimmed by 5 bases and 2 bases, with 10 bases remaining between them. Looked up from germline, CDR1 is SGHDT and CDR2 is YYEEEE. CDR3 length: 13 residues. The CDR3 is CASSYLIQETQYF. The DNA for the CDR3 is TGTGCCAGCAGTTACTTGATACAAGAGACCCAGTACTTC.

There are many counts of this clonotype. The chain carries TRBV10-3 and TRBJ2-6, with no clear D. Germline CDR1 is ENHRY and CDR2 is SYGVKD. Between the trimmed V and J ends, which lost 2 bases and 2 bases, there was a span of 13 bases. The CDR3 is 17 residues long. CDR3 residues: CAISEVPVGTGANVLTF. Here the CDR3 DNA reads TGTGCCATCAGTGAGGTACCCGTTGGGACTGGGGCCAACGTCCTGACTTTC.

Note on this clonotype: Being one base from a much bigger clone, this may be a read error. The chain is built from TRBV7-2 and TRBJ2-5; 9 positions agree with TRBD2. The germline gives CDR1 SGHTA, CDR2 FQGNSA. The V segment lost 5 bases and the J segment 4 bases; nucleotides outside the gene matches: 11. This CDR3 spans 16 amino acids. CDR3 DNA: TGTACCAGCAGCCGCCAGGGCGGGAGGGCCTCAGAGACCCAGTACTTC. Amino acids: CTSSRQGGRASETQYF. Variable domain in full (rest from reference TRBV7-2 and TRBJ2-5): GAGVSQSPSNKVTEKGKDVELRCDPISGHTALYWYRQSLGQGLEFLIYFQGNSAPDKSGLPSDRFSAERTGGSVSTLTIQRTQQEDSAVYLCTSSRQGGRASETQYFGPGTRLLVL.

This clonotype was seen only once. The chain links TRBV20-1 to TRBJ2-3; 8 bases fit TRBD2. Germline V gives CDR1 DFQATT, CDR2 SNEGSKA (reference sequence). The CDR3 consists of 14 residues. V was pared by 4 bases and J by 1 base, with 4 bases of the junction left unmatched. The CDR3: CSATMTSGTDTQYF. CDR3 in DNA: TGCAGTGCTACCATGACTAGCGGCACAGATACGCAGTATTTT.

The chain carries TRBV7-2 and TRBJ1-2, with 8 bases matching TRBD1. The CDR3 consists of 17 residues. Germline V gene data show CDR1 as SGHTA and CDR2 as FQGNSA. V lost 0 bases and J lost 7; bases outside the gene matches: 13. The CDR3 DNA follows: TGTGCCAGCAGCTTAGCGCTTCCCGGGACAGGAATTGGTGGCTACACCTTC. This sequence encodes CASSLALPGTGIGGYTF.

This clonotype was detected ten times or more. This rearrangement joins TRBV10-2 to TRBJ2-1; D gene uncertain. In germline, CDR1 is WSHSY, CDR2 SAAADI. This CDR3 contains 16 residues. Trimming left V 1 base short and J 8 bases short, with 18 bases between. CDR3 loop: CASSELSRFSEYEQFF. In DNA form, the CDR3 reads TGCGCCAGCAGTGAGTTGTCTAGGTTTTCGGAATATGAGCAGTTCTTC.

This clonotype was detected only a few times. This chain links TRBV7-9 with TRBJ2-6; D might be TRBD1 or TRBD2, each matching 5 bases. The germline V gene encodes CDR1 SEHNR and CDR2 FQNEAQ (reference sequence). The CDR3 runs to 16 residues. V was cut by 5 bases and J by 0 bases, with 11 bases left in between. Here the CDR3 reads CASSGGPDSGANVLTF. As DNA, the CDR3 is TGTGCCAGCAGCGGGGGACCAGACTCTGGGGCCAACGTCCTGACTTTC. Using reference TRBV7-9 and TRBJ2-6 for the parts outside the CDR3, the full variable domain is DTGVSQNPRHKITKRGQNVTFRCDPISEHNRLYWYRQTLGQGPEFLTYFQNEAQLEKSRLLSDRFSAERPKGSFSTLEIQRTEQGDSAMYLCASSGGPDSGANVLTFGAGSRLTVL.

The V call is TRBV12-3 or TRBV12-4, the J call TRBJ1-1; perhaps TRBD1 as D (6 bases). Trimming took off 5 bases at V and 0 bases at J, with 16 bases between the two ends. The length of the CDR3 is 16 residues. The CDR3 reads CASSRMGAGLNTEAFF. The DNA for the CDR3 is TGTGCCAGCAGTAGGATGGGGGCAGGACTGAACACTGAAGCTTTCTTT.

The CDR3 sequence is CASRTGVGANVLTF. CDR3 bases: TGTGCCAGCAGGACAGGGGTTGGGGCCAACGTCCTGACTTTC. This rearrangement joins TRBV6-5 to TRBJ2-6; TRBD1 aligns across 8 bases. In germline, CDR1 is MNHEY, CDR2 SVGAGI. This CDR3 contains 14 residues. V lost 6 bases to trimming and J lost 3 bases; unmatched junction nucleotides: 1.

This clonotype was found many times. This chain joins TRBV4-3 and TRBJ2-5; 8 nucleotides line up with TRBD1. Germline CDR1 reads LGHNA; CDR2 reads YSLEER. The trim removed 0 bases at V and 4 bases at J, leaving 10 bases unmatched. The CDR3 totals 17 residues. The CDR3 DNA sequence: TGCGCCAGCAGCCAAGATACGAGTTGGACAGGGCGAGAGACCCAGTACTTC. Translated, it gives CASSQDTSWTGRETQYF.

The chain employs TRBV28 and TRBJ2-7, with D unclear. Germline V gives CDR1 MDHEN, CDR2 SYDVKM. Trimming stripped 2 bases from V and 3 bases from J, with 11 bases between. The CDR3 runs to 14 residues. CDR3 loop: CASSLAARIYEQYF. The CDR3 DNA reads as TGTGCCAGCAGTTTAGCGGCAAGAATCTACGAGCAGTACTTC.

The chain recombines TRBV24-1 with TRBJ2-1; 7 nucleotides align to TRBD1. CDR1 is KGHDR and CDR2 is SFDVKD in the germline V gene. This CDR3 is built from 12 residues. The V and J ends lost 9 bases and 6 bases, in that order; junction bases with no gene match: 4. This CDR3 is CATAGGPNEQFF. Written as DNA, the CDR3 is TGTGCCACCGCAGGGGGTCCCAATGAGCAGTTCTTC.

This chain connects TRBV28 to TRBJ1-2; D possibly corresponds to TRBD1 (5 bases). V shed 1 base and J shed 7 bases, with 10 bases lying between them. The CDR3 contains 13 residues. Per germline, CDR1 MDHEN and CDR2 SYDVKM. In nucleotides, the CDR3 is TGTGCCAGCAGTTTATCGGGGCCGGGTGGCTACACCTTC. Amino acids: CASSLSGPGGYTF.

V usage is TRBV7-9 and J usage is TRBJ2-5; TRBD1 or TRBD2 may be the D gene (5 bases each). Germline CDR1 is SEHNR and CDR2 is FQNEAQ (reference sequence). Trimming removed 2 bases at V and 11 bases at J, with 18 bases between. The CDR3 covers 14 residues. CDR3 sequence: CASSLTGPYNEQYF. The CDR3 nucleotides read TGTGCCAGCAGCTTAACGGGACCATACAATGAGCAGTACTTC.

This clonotype was detected many times. The chain links TRBV7-2 to TRBJ2-5; TRBD1 aligns across 7 bases. V dropped 5 bases and J dropped 9; count of bases not matched to a gene: 9. The CDR3 spans 13 residues. CDR1 SGHTA and CDR2 FQGNSA come from the germline V gene. The CDR3 bases are TGTGCCAGCAGCCCCAGCCCCACAGGGGCCCAGTACTTC. This sequence encodes CASSPSPTGAQYF.

The rearrangement joins TRBV24-1 to TRBJ2-1, with D uncertain. The DNA end favors TRBJ2-7, so the J call may be wrong. Germline CDR1 KGHDR, CDR2 SFDVKD. There are 18 residues in the CDR3. CDR3: CATSDYTIGGSSYNEQYF. CDR3 in DNA: TGTGCCACCAGTGATTATACAATAGGCGGAAGCTCCTACAATGAGCAGTACTTC.

This chain uses TRBV28 with TRBJ2-4; D gene uncertain. This CDR3 has 11 residues. V was clipped by 6 bases and J by 6 bases, with 6 bases between them. CDR1 and CDR2 from the germline V gene are MDHEN and SYDVKM. The chain's CDR3 is CASSWANIQYF. CDR3 DNA sequence: TGTGCCAGCAGCTGGGCAAACATTCAGTACTTC.

J is TRBJ2-1 and V is TRBV28; 9 nucleotides match TRBD1. With V trimmed by 11 bases and J by 2 bases, 4 bases remained unmatched. The CDR3 consists of 13 residues. Germline V gene lookup returns CDR1 MDHEN and CDR2 SYDVKM. This CDR3 reads CARGDRAYNEQFF. CDR3 DNA sequence: TGTGCCCGGGGGGACAGGGCCTACAATGAGCAGTTCTTC. Full variable domain (missing parts from reference TRBV28 and TRBJ2-1): DVKVTQSSRYLVKRTGEKVFLECVQDMDHENMFWYRQDPGLGLRLIYFSYDVKMKEKGDIPEGYSVSREKKERFSLILESASTNQTSMYLCARGDRAYNEQFFGPGTRLTVL.

This chain links TRBV12-3 or TRBV12-4 with TRBJ2-1, with D possibly matching TRBD2 (7 bases). The CDR3 loop spans 16 amino acids. V lost 6 bases and J 4 bases, leaving 19 bases between the germline ends. CDR3 nucleotide sequence: TGTGCCAGCAGCCCCCGTGGGGGGGCCGGGTACAATGAGCAGTTCTTC. Its protein is CASSPRGGAGYNEQFF.